These 5 T cell receptor beta chains were all obtained from the same sample, sequenced in a study of beta chain features in type 1 diabetes. Notes on the study in general: In every one of the four CD4+ subsets, TCRB CDR3s were moderately but significantly shorter in Type 1 diabetes patients.

Expressed TCRB transcripts were sequenced after all isolated RNA was converted to cDNA. The assay was immunoSEQ multiplex PCR, and TCRdb's table has in-frame clones only and misses some. The table shows hundreds of thousands of clones, with over 12% occurring only once. Their specific antigens are unknown. Material: naive CD4+ T cells from blood. These receptors were taken from a man between 18 and 29 years old with type 1 diabetes.

CDR3 loop: CASSYRGLNTEAFF. DNA for the CDR3: TGTGCCAGCAGTTACCGGGGTCTGAACACTGAAGCTTTCTTT. This sequence joins TRBV6-5 and TRBJ1-1; no firm D call. CDR1 is MNHEY, CDR2 SVGAGI, per germline. This CDR3 comprises 14 residues. With 2 bases removed from V and 0 bases from J, the gap between germline ends came to 7 bases.

The rearrangement joins TRBV27 to TRBJ1-5; the match to TRBD1 covers 8 bases. The CDR3 runs 14 residues. Germline CDR1 is MNHEY and CDR2 is SMNVEV (reference sequence). V dropped 5 bases and J dropped 2; count of bases not matched to a gene: 2. This chain's CDR3 is CASSLQGGNQPQHF. For the CDR3, the DNA is TGTGCCAGCAGTCTACAGGGGGGCAATCAGCCCCAGCATTTT.

V and J are TRBV7-3 and TRBJ1-1; D is unclear. Germline-derived CDR1 and CDR2 are SGHTA and FQGTGA. The CDR3 has 14 residues. V lost 6 bases and J lost 3, with 14 bases in between. Here the CDR3 reads CASSLGPADTEAFF. CDR3 sequence (DNA): TGTGCCAGCAGTCTTGGCCCGGCGGACACTGAAGCTTTCTTT. Filled out from reference TRBV7-3 and TRBJ1-1, the complete variable domain reads GAGVSQTPSNKVTEKGKYVELRCDPISGHTALYWYRQSLGQGPEFLIYFQGTGAADDSGLPNDRFFAVRPEGSVSTLKIQRTERGDSAVYLCASSLGPADTEAFFGQGTRLTVV.

V usage is TRBV30 and J usage is TRBJ1-2, with TRBD1 matching over 8 bases. The V and J ends lost 7 bases and 5 bases, in that order; junction bases with no gene match: 21. The germline gives CDR1 GTSNPN, CDR2 SVGIG (reference sequence). CDR3 length equals 17 residues. The CDR3 reads CAFLVGGRGRKFYGYTF. CDR3 bases: TGTGCCTTTCTGGTCGGGGGCAGGGGGCGAAAATTTTATGGCTACACCTTC. Together with reference TRBV30 and TRBJ1-2, the CDR3 gives the full variable domain: SQTIHQWPATLVQPVGSPLSLECTVEGTSNPNLYWYRQAAGRGLQLLFYSVGIGQISSEVPQNLSASRPQDRQFILSSKKLLLSDSGFYLCAFLVGGRGRKFYGYTFGSGTRLTVV.

The chain uses TRBV9 and TRBJ2-7; D is unclear. There are 14 residues in the CDR3. Germline CDR1 reads SGDLS; CDR2 reads YYNGEE. V was shortened by 0 bases and J by 4 bases, with 11 bases between the two germline ends. The CDR3 spells CASSVGNREYEQYF. CDR3 nucleotide sequence: TGTGCCAGCAGCGTAGGTAACCGCGAATACGAGCAGTACTTC.